This T cell receptor (beta chain) was documented in a study of shared clonotypes between healthy human individuals (TCRdb year 2020). General notes on the study: The cohort included three men and a couple of women between 18 and 49 years of age. For each donor, three plates each were used for CD4 naive and CD4 memory, two plates were used for CD8 naive, and one plate was used for CD8 memory. To estimate repertoire size and how much clonotypes are shared between individuals, the study performed deep sequencing of blood TCR repertoires from roughly five healthy adults. To increase sequencing depth and limit assay-specific biases, TCR repertoire library preparation and sequencing were carried out by different laboratories using diverse techniques. Between about 0.85 and 9.5 billion PBMCs per donor were obtained by leukapheresis.

Using the deep immunoSEQ assay, TCR CDR3 regions were amplified from genomic DNA by multiplex PCR. For each cell subset, the extracted genomic DNA was distributed evenly across all wells of several immunoSEQ 96-well plates, and each plate served as one replicate. For sorted subsets, about 0.2 ug genomic DNA, equal to about 30,000 T cell genomes, was loaded into each replicate PCR. Purified libraries were quantified with a Qubit 3.0 fluorometer, sized on a Bioanalyzer 2100, and re-quantified with the KAPA Library Quantification kit. Every immunoSEQ 96-well plate was sequenced on a dedicated single-read 150-cycle Illumina NextSeq 550 flow cell. Concerning the study's data processing: The immunoSEQ output contained only junctional sequences without quality scores, so filtering could not match that applied to full-length reads. To assign V/J genes and CDR3, sequences were annotated using PyIR, a Python wrapper for IgBLAST v1.9, with IMGT germline references. Any read was removed if the V/J assignment was weak (E-value above 1e-6), the CDR3 was missing, or the read contained stop codons, out-of-frame junctions, or ambiguous translated residues. V3J clonotypes were defined by identical inferred V gene, J gene, and CDR3 amino acid sequence. The percentage overlap between two repertoires was calculated by dividing the number of shared unique clonotypes by the size of the smaller repertoire. Richness of each repertoire was evaluated using RTK rarefaction, the Chao1 estimator, and Recon v2.1 estimates of unobserved clonotypes. OLGA was used to compute generation probabilities for all TCRbeta clonotypes that the gDNA method yielded from a few donors. Entries here come from immuneACCESS through TCRdb and include only in-frame sequences with V and J called. Some clones fail to appear in such tables; in the studies checked, an unresolved V gene covers under half of the shortfall, and the cause of the remainder is unknown. That table furnishes V, J and clone size, whereas the DNA furnished D and trimming. The sample records roughly 2 million clones, approximately 94% of which are singletons. The ten largest make up more than 0.1% of the sample.

Details on this clone: Its antigen target is currently unknown. No base quality information exists; no much larger clone differs at one position.

The donors were healthy, HIV-negative adults with no recently reported acute infections or vaccinations. All donors were Caucasian adults living in Nashville, Tennessee, USA. CD4+ T cells were enriched by magnetic negative selection, after which naive cells were positively selected on CD45RA and the negative fraction was taken as the memory subset. Blood was collected by leukapheresis, and PBMCs were isolated by Ficoll-Histopaque density gradient centrifugation and then cryopreserved in liquid nitrogen vapor phase. Analytical flow cytometry was used to check the purity and quantity of every magnetically sorted T cell population. Each sorted fraction had its genomic DNA isolated and then quantified by UV absorbance on a Nanodrop 2000c. Results and caveats for the whole study, not just this receptor: Sampling was restricted to blood, and TCR repertoires in tissues likely differ from the TCR repertoires found in blood. Pairwise subsampling indicated that sequencing depth was expected to affect the degree of clonotype sharing among donors. Naive subsets generally had larger estimated clonotype richness than memory subsets did. Rarefaction of sorted-subset datasets indicated incomplete sequencing despite the large sequencing depth. Around 5.4% of naive CD4, roughly 3.5% of naive CD8, 2.3% of memory CD4, and 0.35% to 0.4% of memory CD8 clonotypes were shared across several donors. Higher generation probabilities were observed for clonotypes shared by all four sorted-subset donors than for non-shared clonotypes. The small number of donors limited the genetic and exposure-history diversity represented.

From the germline V gene (reference sequence), CDR1 is SGHNT and CDR2 is YYREEE. V and J are trimmed by 4 bases and 1 base, and the gene matches miss 3 bases of the junction. From the cysteine through the phenylalanine, the CDR3 covers 14 amino acids. Only CDR3 DNA remains: 42 bases, in frame from the first base. The chain employs TRBV5-4 and TRBJ2-5; 8 central bases correspond to TRBD2. The receptor comes from a man aged 18 to 30 in good health. Sequencing input: naive CD4+ T cells sorted from blood. In the paper's terms, the cell subset or site label means: CD45RA+ positively selected. The CDR3: CASSPGTSQETQYF. The bases read TGTGCCAGCAGCCCCGGGACTAGCCAAGAGACCCAGTACTTC. Full variable domain (CDR3 extended with the reference TRBV5-4 and TRBJ2-5 proteins): ETGVTQSPTHLIKTRGQQVTLRCSSQSGHNTVSWYQQALGQGPQFIFQYYREEENGRGNFPPRFSGLQFPNYSSELNVNALELDDSALYLCASSPGTSQETQYFGPGTRLLVL.